This is a list of T cell receptor beta chains from one sample in a study of cytomegalovirus exposure and HLA in healthy donors. TCRdb keeps only in-frame clones here, not all; method: immunoSEQ multiplex PCR. This table holds under 250,000 clones, roughly nine tenths found once. The sample comprised PBMCs. The receptors here all came from a man in his late teens or twenties in good health and CMV-seropositive. CDR3s leave out the opening cysteine and the closing phenylalanine or tryptophan. A row's size may be missing; if present it is once, few, many or a size class.

-	TRBV27	TRBJ2-3	ASSFATITSGTHTDTQY
-	TRBV4-1	TRBJ2-3	ASGGRGGDTQY
-	TRBV5-4	TRBJ2-1	ASSLITSGSHEQF
few	TRBV6-1	TRBJ2-7	ASSDGLAGALD
-	TRBV6-1	TRBJ1-5	ASSGLSGIGQPQH
-	TRBV29-1	TRBJ2-7	SVRVGREGRSYEQY
-	TRBV15	TRBJ2-2	ATSRGDRATGELF
-	TRBV6-5	TRBJ1-4	ASSSRGFGELF
-	TRBV4-2	TRBJ1-1	ASSQRIGGTEAF
-	TRBV5-1	TRBJ1-1	ASSSAAWKNTEAF
-	TRBV6-5	TRBJ2-1	ASSRTSGDNEQF
-	TRBV6-5	TRBJ2-7	ASSPQGISYEQY
few	TRBV19	TRBJ2-7	ASSASGSFSYEQY
-	TRBV5-4	TRBJ2-1	ASSLEDRGSEQF
-	TRBV19	TRBJ2-2	ATAGQPNTGELF
-	TRBV15	TRBJ1-1	ATSPGTGESTEAF
once	TRBV27	TRBJ2-1	ASSLFGGRGSNEQF
few	TRBV18	TRBJ1-5	ASGAGDNQPQH
-	TRBV30	TRBJ2-7	AWSDSQSSYEQY
few	TRBV19	TRBJ2-3	ASSDRASGRAPDTQY
-	TRBV28	TRBJ1-5	ASSARTGGNQPQH
-	TRBV4-1	TRBJ2-7	ASSQDRTGPKVGQY
-	TRBV27	TRBJ1-2	ASSLREQGGYGYT
-	TRBV7-8	TRBJ2-1	ASSLPRRARDEQF
-	TRBV2	TRBJ2-3	ASSVGTLTSTDTQY
few	TRBV18	TRBJ2-7	ASSRGYEQY
-	TRBV6-6	TRBJ2-7	ASSSGTGGPEQY
-	TRBV6-1	TRBJ2-4	ASSATGGNIQY
-	TRBV30	TRBJ1-1	AWSVQLAEAF